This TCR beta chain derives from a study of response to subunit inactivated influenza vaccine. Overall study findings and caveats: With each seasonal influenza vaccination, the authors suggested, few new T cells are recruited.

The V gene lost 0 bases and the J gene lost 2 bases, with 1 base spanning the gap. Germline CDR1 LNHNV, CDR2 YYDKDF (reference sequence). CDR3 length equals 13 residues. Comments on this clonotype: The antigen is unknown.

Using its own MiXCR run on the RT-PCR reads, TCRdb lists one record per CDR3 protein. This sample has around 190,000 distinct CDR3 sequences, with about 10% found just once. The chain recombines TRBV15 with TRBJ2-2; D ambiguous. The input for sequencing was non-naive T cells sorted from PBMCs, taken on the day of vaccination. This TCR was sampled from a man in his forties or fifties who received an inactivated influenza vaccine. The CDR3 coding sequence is TGTGCCACCAGCAGAGATAACACCGGGGAGCTGTTTTTT. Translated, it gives CATSRDNTGELFF.